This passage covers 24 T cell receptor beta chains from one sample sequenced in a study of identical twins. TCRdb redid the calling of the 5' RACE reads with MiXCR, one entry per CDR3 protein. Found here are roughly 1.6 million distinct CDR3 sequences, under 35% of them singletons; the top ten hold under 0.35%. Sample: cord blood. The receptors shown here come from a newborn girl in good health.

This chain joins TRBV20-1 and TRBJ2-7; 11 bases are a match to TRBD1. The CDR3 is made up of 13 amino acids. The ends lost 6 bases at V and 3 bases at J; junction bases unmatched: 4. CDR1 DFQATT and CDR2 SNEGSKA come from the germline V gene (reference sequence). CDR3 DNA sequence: TGCAGTGCCAAGGGGACAGGGGGCTACGAGCAGTACTTC. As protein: CSAKGTGGYEQYF.

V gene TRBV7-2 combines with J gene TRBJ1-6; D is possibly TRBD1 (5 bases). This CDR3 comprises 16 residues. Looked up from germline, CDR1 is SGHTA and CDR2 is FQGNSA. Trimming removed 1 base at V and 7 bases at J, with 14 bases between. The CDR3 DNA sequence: TGTGCCAGCAGCTTAGGGCAGGGCTTGGGAAATTCACCCCTCCACTTT. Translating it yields CASSLGQGLGNSPLHF.

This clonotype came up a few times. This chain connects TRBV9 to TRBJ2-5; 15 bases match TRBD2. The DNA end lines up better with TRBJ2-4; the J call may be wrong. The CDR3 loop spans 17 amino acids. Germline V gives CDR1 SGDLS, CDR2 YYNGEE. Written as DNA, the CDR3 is TGTGCCAGCAGCGTCGGGACTAGCGGGGGGCTTGCGGACATTCAGTACTTC. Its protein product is CASSVGTSGGLADIQYF.

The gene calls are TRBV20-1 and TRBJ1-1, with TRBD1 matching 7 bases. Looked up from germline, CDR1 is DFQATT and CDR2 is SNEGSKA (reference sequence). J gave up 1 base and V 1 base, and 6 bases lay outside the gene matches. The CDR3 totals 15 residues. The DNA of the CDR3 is TGCAGTGCTAGAGTTTGTGGGACAGCGAACACTGAAGCTTTCTTT. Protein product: CSARVCGTANTEAFF.

The CDR3: CASPGHPFDQPQHF. In DNA, the CDR3 is TGTGCCAGCCCGGGACACCCCTTCGATCAGCCCCAGCATTTT. The chain links TRBV6-6 to TRBJ1-5, with D maybe TRBD1 (6 bases). CDR3 size: 14 residues. The ends were cut back, 8 bases at V and 5 bases at J, with 16 bases in the middle. Per germline, CDR1 MNHNY and CDR2 SVGAGI (reference sequence).

In DNA, the CDR3 is TGCGCCAGCAGAGGTCTACGGGGCACAGATACGCAGTATTTT. Its protein is CASRGLRGTDTQYF. The chain is built from TRBV5-1 and TRBJ2-3; D ambiguous. Trimming shortened V by 5 bases and J by 1 base, and 11 bases separated the two germline ends. The CDR3 contains 14 residues. Looked up from germline, CDR1 is SGHRS and CDR2 is YFSETQ.

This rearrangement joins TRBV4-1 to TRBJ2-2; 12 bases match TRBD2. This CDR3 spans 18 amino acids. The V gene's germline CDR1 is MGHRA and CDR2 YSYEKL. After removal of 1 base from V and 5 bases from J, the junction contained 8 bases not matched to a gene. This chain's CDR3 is CASSQGTSGGLRTGELFF. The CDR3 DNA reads TGCGCCAGCAGCCAAGGCACTAGCGGGGGGCTGAGGACCGGGGAGCTGTTTTTT.

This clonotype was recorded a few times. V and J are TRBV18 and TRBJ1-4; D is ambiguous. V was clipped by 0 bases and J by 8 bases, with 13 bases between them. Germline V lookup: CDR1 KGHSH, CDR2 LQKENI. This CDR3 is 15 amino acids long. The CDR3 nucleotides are TGTGCCAGCTCACCACCGCGTACGACGGGGGAAAAACTGTTTTTT. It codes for CASSPPRTTGEKLFF.

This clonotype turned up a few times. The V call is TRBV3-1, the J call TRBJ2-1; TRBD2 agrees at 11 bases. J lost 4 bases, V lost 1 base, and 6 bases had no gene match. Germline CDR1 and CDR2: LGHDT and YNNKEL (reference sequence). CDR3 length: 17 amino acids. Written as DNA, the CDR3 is TGTGCCAGCAGCCAAGTGGCCGGGACTAGCGGTTACAATGAGCAGTTCTTC. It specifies CASSQVAGTSGYNEQFF.

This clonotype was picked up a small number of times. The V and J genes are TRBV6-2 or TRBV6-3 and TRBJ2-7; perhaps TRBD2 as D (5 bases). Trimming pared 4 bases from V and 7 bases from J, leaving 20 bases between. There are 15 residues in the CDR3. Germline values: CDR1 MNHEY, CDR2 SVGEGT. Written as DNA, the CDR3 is TGTGCCAGCAGTTCGGTGGGAGACGGCTACAATGAGCAGTACTTC. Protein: CASSSVGDGYNEQYF.

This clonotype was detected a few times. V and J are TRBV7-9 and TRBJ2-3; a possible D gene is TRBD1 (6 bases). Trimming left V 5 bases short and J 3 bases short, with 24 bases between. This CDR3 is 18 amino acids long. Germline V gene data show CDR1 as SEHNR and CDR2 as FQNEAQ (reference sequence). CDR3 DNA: TGTGCCAGCAGCCGATACGCCCACCAGGGGTTGGAGACAGATACGCAGTATTTT. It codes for CASSRYAHQGLETDTQYF.

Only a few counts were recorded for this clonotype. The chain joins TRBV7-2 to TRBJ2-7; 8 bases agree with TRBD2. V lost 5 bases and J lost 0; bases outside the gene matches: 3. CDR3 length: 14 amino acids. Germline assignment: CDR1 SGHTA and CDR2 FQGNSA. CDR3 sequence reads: CASSQTSDSYEQYF. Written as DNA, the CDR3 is TGTGCCAGCAGCCAGACTAGCGACTCCTACGAGCAGTACTTC.

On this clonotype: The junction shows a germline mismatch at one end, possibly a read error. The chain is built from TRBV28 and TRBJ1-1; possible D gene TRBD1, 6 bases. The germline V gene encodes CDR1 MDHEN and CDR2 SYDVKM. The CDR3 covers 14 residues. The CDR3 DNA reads TGTGCCAGCAGTCCGGACAGCATGAACACTGGAGCTTTCTTT. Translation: CASSPDSMNTGAFF.

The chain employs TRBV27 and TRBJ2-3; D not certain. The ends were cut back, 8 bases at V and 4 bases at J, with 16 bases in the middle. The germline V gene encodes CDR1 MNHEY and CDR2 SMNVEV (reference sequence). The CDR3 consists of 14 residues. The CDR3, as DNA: TGTGCCAGCCATGATCCTCAAAAGGCAGATACGCAGTATTTT. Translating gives CASHDPQKADTQYF.

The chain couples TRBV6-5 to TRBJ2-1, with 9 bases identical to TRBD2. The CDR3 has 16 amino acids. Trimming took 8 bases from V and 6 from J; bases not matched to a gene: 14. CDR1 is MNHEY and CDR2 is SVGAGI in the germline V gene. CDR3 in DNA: TGTGCCAGCCGTAGGGTATCTAGCGGGGTAGGCAATGAGCAGTTCTTC. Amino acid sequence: CASRRVSSGVGNEQFF.

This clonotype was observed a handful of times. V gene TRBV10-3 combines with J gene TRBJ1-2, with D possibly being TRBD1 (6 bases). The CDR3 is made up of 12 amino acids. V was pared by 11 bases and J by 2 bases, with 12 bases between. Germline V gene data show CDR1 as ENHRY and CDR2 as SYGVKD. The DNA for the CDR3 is TGTGCCGACCCGGGACAAAACTATGGCTACACCTTC. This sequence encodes CADPGQNYGYTF.

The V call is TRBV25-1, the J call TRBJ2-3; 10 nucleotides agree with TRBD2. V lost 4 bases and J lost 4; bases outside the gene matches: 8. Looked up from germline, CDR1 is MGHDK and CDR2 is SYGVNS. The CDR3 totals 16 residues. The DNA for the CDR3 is TGTGCCAGCAGTGTGGGTAGCGGGGGGCCCGCAGATACGCAGTATTTT. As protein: CASSVGSGGPADTQYF.

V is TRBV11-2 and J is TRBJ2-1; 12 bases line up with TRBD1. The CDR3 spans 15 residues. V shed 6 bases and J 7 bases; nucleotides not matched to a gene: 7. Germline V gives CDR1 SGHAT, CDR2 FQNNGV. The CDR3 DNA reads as TGTGCCAGCAGGGCTGGGACAGGGGGCATGAATGAGCAGTTCTTC. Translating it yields CASRAGTGGMNEQFF.

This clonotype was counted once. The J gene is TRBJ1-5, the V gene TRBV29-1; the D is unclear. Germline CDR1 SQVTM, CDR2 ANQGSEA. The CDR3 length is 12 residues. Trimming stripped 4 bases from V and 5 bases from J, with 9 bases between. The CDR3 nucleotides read TGCAGCGTTGCTGATACCGATCAGCCCCAGCATTTT. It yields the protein CSVADTDQPQHF.

This chain's CDR3 is CASASSPKNIQYF. CDR3 coding DNA: TGCGCCAGCGCTAGCTCCCCCAAAAACATTCAGTACTTC. V is TRBV5-1 and J is TRBJ2-4; TRBD2 is a possible D gene (5 bases). Trimming cost V 7 bases and J 2 bases, with 10 bases left between them. This CDR3 region has 13 residues. CDR1 and CDR2 from the germline V gene are SGHRS and YFSETQ.

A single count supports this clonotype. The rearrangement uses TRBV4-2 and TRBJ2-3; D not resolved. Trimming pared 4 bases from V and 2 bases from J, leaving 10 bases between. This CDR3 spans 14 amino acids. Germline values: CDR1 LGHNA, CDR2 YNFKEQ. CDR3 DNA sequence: TGTGCCAGCAGCCCAGTCCCAGCCACAGATACGCAGTATTTT. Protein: CASSPVPATDTQYF.

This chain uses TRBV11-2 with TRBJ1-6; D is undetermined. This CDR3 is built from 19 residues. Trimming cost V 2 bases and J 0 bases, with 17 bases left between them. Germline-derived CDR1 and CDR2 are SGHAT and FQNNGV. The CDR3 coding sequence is TGTGCCAGCAGCTTACACAAAGCCCCTATAAGCTCCTATAATTCACCCCTCCACTTT. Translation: CASSLHKAPISSYNSPLHF. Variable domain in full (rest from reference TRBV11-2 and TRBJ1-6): EAGVAQSPRYKIIEKRQSVAFWCNPISGHATLYWYQQILGQGPKLLIQFQNNGVVDDSQLPKDRFSAERLKGVDSTLKIQPAKLEDSAVYLCASSLHKAPISSYNSPLHFGNGTRLTVT.

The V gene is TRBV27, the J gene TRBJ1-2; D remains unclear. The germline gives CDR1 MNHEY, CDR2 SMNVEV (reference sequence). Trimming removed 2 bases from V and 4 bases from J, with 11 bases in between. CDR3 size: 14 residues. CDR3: CASSLASWGYGYTF. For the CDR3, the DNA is TGTGCCAGCAGTTTAGCCAGCTGGGGCTATGGCTACACCTTC.

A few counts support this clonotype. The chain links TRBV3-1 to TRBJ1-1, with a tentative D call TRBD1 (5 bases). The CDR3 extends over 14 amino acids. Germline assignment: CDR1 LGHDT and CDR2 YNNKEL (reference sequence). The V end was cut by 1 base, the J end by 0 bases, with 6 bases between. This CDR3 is CASSQGDLNTEAFF. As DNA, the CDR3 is TGTGCCAGCAGCCAAGGGGACTTGAACACTGAAGCTTTCTTT. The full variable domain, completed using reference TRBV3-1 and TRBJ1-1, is DTAVSQTPKYLVTQMGNDKSIKCEQNLGHDTMYWYKQDSKKFLKIMFSYNNKELIINETVPNRFSPKSPDKAHLNLHINSLELGDSAVYFCASSQGDLNTEAFFGQGTRLTVV.